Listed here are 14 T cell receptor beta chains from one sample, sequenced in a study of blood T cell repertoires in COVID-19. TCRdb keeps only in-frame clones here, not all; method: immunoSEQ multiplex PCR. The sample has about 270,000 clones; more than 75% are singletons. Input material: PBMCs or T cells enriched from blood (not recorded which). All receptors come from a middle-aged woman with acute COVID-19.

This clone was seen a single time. In DNA, the CDR3 is TGTGCCAGCAGCCAATTGGACAGCTACACCTTC. The encoded protein is CASSQLDSYTF. The chain employs TRBV14 and TRBJ1-2; D possibly corresponds to TRBD1 (5 bases). Looked up from germline, CDR1 is SGHDN and CDR2 is FVKESK. With 2 bases removed from V and 9 bases from J, the gap between germline ends came to 7 bases. CDR3 length: 11 residues.

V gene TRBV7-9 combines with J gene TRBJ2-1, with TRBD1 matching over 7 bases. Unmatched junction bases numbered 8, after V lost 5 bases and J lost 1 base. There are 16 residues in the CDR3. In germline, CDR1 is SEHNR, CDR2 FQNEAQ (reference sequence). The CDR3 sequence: CASSGWTGGSYNEQFF. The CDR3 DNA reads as TGTGCCAGCAGCGGATGGACAGGAGGTTCCTACAATGAGCAGTTCTTC.

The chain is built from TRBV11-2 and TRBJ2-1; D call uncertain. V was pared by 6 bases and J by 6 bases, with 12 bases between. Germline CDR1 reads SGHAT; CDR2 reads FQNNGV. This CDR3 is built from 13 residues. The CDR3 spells CASSPLPVNEQFF. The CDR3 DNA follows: TGTGCCAGCAGTCCCCTTCCTGTCAATGAGCAGTTCTTC.

The CDR3 nucleotides read TGCAGTGCTAGTTCTAGCGGGAGACTCAATGAGCAGTTCTTC. Amino acids: CSASSSGRLNEQFF. The chain uses TRBV20-1 and TRBJ2-1, with 10 bases fitting TRBD2. The germline gives CDR1 DFQATT, CDR2 SNEGSKA (reference sequence). This CDR3 is 14 amino acids long. V lost 3 bases, J lost 6 bases, and 5 bases stayed unmatched.

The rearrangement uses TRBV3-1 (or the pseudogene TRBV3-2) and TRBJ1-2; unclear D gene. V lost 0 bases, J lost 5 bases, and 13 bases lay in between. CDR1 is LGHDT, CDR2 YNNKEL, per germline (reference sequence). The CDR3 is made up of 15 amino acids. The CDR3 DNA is TGTGCCAGCAGCCAAGATCTCGGGGTTTGGTATGGCTACACCTTC. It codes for CASSQDLGVWYGYTF.

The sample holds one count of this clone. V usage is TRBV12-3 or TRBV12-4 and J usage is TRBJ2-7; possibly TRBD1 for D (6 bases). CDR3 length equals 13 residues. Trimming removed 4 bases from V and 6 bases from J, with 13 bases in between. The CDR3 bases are TGTGCCAGCAGTTACTTTTCAGGGGCCGAGCAGTACTTC. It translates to CASSYFSGAEQYF.

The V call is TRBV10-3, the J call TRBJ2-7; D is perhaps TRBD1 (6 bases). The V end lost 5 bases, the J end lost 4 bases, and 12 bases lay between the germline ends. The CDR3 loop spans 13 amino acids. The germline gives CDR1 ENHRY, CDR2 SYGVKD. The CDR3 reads CAISNVQGYEQYF. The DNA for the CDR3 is TGTGCCATCAGTAACGTACAGGGTTACGAGCAGTACTTC.

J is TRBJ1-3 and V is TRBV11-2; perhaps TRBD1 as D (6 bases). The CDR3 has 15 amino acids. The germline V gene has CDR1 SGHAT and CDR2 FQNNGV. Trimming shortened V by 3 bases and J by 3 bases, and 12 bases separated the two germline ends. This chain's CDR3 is CASSLGGQSGNTIYF. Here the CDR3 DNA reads TGTGCCAGCAGCTTGGGTGGACAGAGTGGAAACACCATATATTTT.

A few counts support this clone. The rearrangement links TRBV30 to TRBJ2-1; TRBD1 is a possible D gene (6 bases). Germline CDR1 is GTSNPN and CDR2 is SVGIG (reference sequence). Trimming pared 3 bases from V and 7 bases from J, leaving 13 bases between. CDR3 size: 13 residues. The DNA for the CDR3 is TGTGCCTGGAGCGGAACAGGGAAAAATGAGCAGTTCTTC. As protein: CAWSGTGKNEQFF. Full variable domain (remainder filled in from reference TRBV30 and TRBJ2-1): SQTIHQWPATLVQPVGSPLSLECTVEGTSNPNLYWYRQAAGRGLQLLFYSVGIGQISSEVPQNLSASRPQDRQFILSSKKLLLSDSGFYLCAWSGTGKNEQFFGPGTRLTVL.

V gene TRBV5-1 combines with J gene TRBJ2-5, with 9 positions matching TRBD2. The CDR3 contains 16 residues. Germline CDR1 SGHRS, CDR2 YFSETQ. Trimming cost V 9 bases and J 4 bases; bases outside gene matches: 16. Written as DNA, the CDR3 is TGCGCCACCTCCGCGGGCTCGCGGGGGGGATCAGAGACCCAGTACTTC. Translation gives CATSAGSRGGSETQYF. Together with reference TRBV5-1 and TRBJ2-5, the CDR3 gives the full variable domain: KAGVTQTPRYLIKTRGQQVTLSCSPISGHRSVSWYQQTPGQGLQFLFEYFSETQRNKGNFPGRFSGRQFSNSRSEMNVSTLELGDSALYLCATSAGSRGGSETQYFGPGTRLLVL.

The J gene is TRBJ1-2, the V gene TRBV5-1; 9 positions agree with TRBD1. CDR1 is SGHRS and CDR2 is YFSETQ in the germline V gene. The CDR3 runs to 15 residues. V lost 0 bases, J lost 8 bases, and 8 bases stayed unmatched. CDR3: CASSLDSGTGRGYTF. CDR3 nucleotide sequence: TGCGCCAGCAGCTTGGACTCCGGGACAGGGCGCGGCTACACCTTC. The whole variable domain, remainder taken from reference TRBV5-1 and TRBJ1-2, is KAGVTQTPRYLIKTRGQQVTLSCSPISGHRSVSWYQQTPGQGLQFLFEYFSETQRNKGNFPGRFSGRQFSNSRSEMNVSTLELGDSALYLCASSLDSGTGRGYTFGSGTRLTVV.

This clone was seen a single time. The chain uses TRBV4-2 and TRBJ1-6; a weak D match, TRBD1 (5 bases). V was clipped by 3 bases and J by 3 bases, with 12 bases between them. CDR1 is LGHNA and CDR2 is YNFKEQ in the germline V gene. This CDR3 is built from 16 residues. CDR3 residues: CASSQGGTDYNSPLHF. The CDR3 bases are TGTGCCAGCAGCCAGGGCGGGACGGACTATAATTCACCCCTCCACTTT.

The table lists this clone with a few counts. CDR3 residues: CSAFGSPTQHF. In DNA form, the CDR3 reads TGCAGTGCTTTCGGTAGCCCGACCCAGCATTTT. The gene calls are TRBV20-1 and TRBJ1-5; D not resolved. CDR3 length: 11 residues. V gave up 5 bases and J gave up 11 bases, with 13 bases separating them. Germline loops: CDR1 DFQATT, CDR2 SNEGSKA (reference sequence).

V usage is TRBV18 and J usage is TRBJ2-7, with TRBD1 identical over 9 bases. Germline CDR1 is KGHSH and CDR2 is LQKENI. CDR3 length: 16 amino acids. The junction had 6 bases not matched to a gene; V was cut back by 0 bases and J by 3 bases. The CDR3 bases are TGTGCCAGCTCACCACCGGGACAGGGACGAGGCTACGAGCAGTACTTC. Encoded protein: CASSPPGQGRGYEQYF.